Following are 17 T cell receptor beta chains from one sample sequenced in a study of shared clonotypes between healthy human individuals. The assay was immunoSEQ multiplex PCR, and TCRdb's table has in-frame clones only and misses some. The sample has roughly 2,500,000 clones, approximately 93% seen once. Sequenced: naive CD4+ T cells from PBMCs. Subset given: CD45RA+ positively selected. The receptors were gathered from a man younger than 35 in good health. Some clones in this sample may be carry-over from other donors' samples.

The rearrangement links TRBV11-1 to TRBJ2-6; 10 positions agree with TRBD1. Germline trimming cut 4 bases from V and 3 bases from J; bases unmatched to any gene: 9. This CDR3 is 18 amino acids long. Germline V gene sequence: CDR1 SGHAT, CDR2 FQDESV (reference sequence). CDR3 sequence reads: CASSSGQGQRSGANVLTF. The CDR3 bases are TGTGCCAGCAGCTCGGGACAGGGGCAACGGAGTGGGGCCAACGTCCTGACTTTC.

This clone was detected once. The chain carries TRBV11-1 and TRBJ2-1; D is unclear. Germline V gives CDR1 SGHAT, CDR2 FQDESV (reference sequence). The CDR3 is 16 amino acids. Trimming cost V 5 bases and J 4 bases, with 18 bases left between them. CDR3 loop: CASSPQGQAMYNEQFF. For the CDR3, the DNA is TGTGCCAGCAGCCCACAAGGCCAGGCGATGTACAATGAGCAGTTCTTC.

The CDR3, as DNA: TGTGCCAGCAGTTTTGTAGGAAACACCATATATTTT. Translating it yields CASSFVGNTIYF. The V call is TRBV28, the J call TRBJ1-3, with D unclear. The CDR3 sequence is 12 residues long. Germline-derived CDR1 and CDR2 are MDHEN and SYDVKM. V gave up 3 bases and J gave up 4 bases, with 4 bases separating them.

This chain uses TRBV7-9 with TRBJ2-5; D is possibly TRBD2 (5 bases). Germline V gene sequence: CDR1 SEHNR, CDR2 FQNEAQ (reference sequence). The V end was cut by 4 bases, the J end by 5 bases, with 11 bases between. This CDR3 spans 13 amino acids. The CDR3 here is CASSSGVRETQYF. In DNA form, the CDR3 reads TGTGCCAGCAGCTCCGGGGTCAGGGAGACCCAGTACTTC.

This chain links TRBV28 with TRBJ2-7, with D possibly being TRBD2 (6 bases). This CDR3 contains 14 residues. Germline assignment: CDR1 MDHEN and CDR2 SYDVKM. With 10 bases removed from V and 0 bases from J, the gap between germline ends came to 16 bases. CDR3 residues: CATHGGKSSYEQYF. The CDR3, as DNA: TGTGCCACCCACGGCGGGAAGAGCTCCTACGAGCAGTACTTC.

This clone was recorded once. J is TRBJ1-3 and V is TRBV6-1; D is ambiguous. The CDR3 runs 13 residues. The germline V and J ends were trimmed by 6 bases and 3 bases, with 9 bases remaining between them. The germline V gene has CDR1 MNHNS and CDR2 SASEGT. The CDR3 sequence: CASRITNGNTIYF. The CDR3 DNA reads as TGTGCCAGCAGAATCACCAATGGAAACACCATATATTTT.

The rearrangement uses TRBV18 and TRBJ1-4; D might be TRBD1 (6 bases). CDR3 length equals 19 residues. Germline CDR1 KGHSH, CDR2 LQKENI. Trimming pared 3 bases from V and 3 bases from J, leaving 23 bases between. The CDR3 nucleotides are TGTGCCAGCTCACCCCCCTTGGGGGCAGGGGCTCGATCTAATGAAAAACTGTTTTTT. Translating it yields CASSPPLGAGARSNEKLFF. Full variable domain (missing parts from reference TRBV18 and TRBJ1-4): NAGVMQNPRHLVRRRGQEARLRCSPMKGHSHVYWYRQLPEEGLKFMVYLQKENIIDESGMPKERFSAEFPKEGPSILRIQQVVRGDSAAYFCASSPPLGAGARSNEKLFFGSGTQLSVL.

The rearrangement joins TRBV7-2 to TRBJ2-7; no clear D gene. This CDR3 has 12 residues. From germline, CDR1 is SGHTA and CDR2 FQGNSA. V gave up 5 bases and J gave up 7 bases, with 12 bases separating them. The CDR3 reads CASSATPREQYF. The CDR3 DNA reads TGTGCCAGCAGCGCGACCCCCCGGGAGCAGTACTTC.

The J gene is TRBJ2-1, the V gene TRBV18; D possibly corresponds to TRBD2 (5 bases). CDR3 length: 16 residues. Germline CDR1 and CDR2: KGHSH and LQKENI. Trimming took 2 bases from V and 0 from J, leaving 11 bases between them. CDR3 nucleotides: TGTGCCAGCTCACCAGTAGCGCCGAGCTCCTACAATGAGCAGTTCTTC. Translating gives CASSPVAPSSYNEQFF.

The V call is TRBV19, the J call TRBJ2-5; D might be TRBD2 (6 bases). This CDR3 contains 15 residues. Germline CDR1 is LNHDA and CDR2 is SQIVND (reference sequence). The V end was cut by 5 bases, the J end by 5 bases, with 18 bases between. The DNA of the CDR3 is TGTGCCAGTAGTTCGCGGGACGGGGGTCGGGAGACCCAGTACTTC. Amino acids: CASSSRDGGRETQYF.

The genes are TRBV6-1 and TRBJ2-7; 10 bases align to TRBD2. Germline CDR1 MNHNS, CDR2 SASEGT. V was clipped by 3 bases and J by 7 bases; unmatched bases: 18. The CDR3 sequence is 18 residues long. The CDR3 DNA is TGTGCCAGCAGTGATAATATTAGCGGGAGGACTGCAACGAGGGAGCAGTACTTC. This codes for CASSDNISGRTATREQYF.

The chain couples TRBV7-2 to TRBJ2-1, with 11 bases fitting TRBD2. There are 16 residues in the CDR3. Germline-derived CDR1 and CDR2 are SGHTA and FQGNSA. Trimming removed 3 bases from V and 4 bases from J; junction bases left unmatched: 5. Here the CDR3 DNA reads TGTGCCAGCAGCTTGGGGACTAGCGGTAAATACAATGAGCAGTTCTTC. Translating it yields CASSLGTSGKYNEQFF.

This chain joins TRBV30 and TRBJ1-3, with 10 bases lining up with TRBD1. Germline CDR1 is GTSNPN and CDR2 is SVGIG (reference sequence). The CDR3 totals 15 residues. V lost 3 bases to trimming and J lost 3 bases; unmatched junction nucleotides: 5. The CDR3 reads CAWRLGQGGGNTIYF. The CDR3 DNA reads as TGTGCCTGGAGGCTCGGACAGGGGGGTGGAAACACCATATATTTT.

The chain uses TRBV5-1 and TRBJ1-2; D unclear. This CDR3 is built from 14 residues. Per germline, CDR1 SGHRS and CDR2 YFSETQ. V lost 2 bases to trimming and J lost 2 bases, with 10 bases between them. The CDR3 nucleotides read TGCGCCAGCAGCTTCGACGGTTCGAACTATGGCTACACCTTC. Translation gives CASSFDGSNYGYTF.

In DNA form, the CDR3 reads TGTGCCAGCAGCTTTTGGGGCAGAGATACGCAGTATTTT. Residues: CASSFWGRDTQYF. The chain carries TRBV11-3 and TRBJ2-3; tentatively, D is TRBD1 (5 bases). CDR1 SGHNT and CDR2 YENEEA come from the germline V gene. The CDR3 is 13 residues long. Trimming removed 3 bases from V and 5 bases from J, with 9 bases in between.

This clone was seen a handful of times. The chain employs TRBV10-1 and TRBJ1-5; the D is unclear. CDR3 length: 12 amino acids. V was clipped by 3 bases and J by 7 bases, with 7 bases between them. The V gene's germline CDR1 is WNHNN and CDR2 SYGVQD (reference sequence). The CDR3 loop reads CASSDSGQPQHF. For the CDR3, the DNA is TGCGCCAGCAGTGATTCCGGACAGCCCCAGCATTTT.

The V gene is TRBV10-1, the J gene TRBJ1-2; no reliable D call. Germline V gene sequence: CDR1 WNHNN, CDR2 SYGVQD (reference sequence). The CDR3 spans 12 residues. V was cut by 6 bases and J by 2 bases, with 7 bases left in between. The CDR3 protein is CASRVPNYGYTF. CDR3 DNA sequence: TGCGCCAGCAGGGTCCCCAACTATGGCTACACCTTC.